These 30 T cell receptor beta chains share one sample of origin, sequenced in a study of blood T cell repertoires in COVID-19. Measured with immunoSEQ multiplex PCR; TCRdb has only the in-frame clones, and not every one. The sample consists of fewer than 250,000 clones, roughly 80% of them appearing once. Sequenced sample: peripheral blood. These receptor sequences come from an elderly woman with COVID-19, enrolled during active disease.

The chain recombines TRBV18 with TRBJ2-3; TRBD1 aligns across 7 bases. Germline V lookup: CDR1 KGHSH, CDR2 LQKENI. CDR3 length: 16 amino acids. V gave up 11 bases and J gave up 4 bases; unmatched junction bases: 18. The CDR3 DNA follows: TGTGCCTCAAGGTTCCGACAGGGTGATTCCTCAGATACGCAGTATTTT. It is translated as CASRFRQGDSSDTQYF.

This clone showed up just once. The CDR3 nucleotides read TGCGCCAGCAACCTCGGAGCGGGGGGGCGAGATACGCAGTATTTT. Translation gives CASNLGAGGRDTQYF. The chain uses TRBV5-1 and TRBJ2-3, with 10 bases matching TRBD2. This CDR3 is 15 amino acids long. CDR1 SGHRS and CDR2 YFSETQ come from the germline V gene. The V gene end was trimmed by 6 bases and the J gene end by 5 bases; junction bases not matched to a gene: 9. Supplemented by reference TRBV5-1 and TRBJ2-3, the full variable domain reads KAGVTQTPRYLIKTRGQQVTLSCSPISGHRSVSWYQQTPGQGLQFLFEYFSETQRNKGNFPGRFSGRQFSNSRSEMNVSTLELGDSALYLCASNLGAGGRDTQYFGPGTRLTVL.

J is TRBJ2-3 and V is TRBV10-3; 12 nucleotides agree with TRBD2. Germline CDR1 is ENHRY and CDR2 is SYGVKD. The ends lost 0 bases at V and 2 bases at J; junction bases unmatched: 3. The CDR3 has 17 residues. CDR3: CAISESTSGGLTDTQYF. CDR3 DNA: TGTGCCATCAGTGAGTCGACTAGCGGGGGCCTCACAGATACGCAGTATTTT.

The chain combines TRBV4-3 with TRBJ2-7, with 8 bases aligning to TRBD2. CDR1 and CDR2 from the germline V gene are LGHNA and YSLEER. V shed 0 bases, J shed 2 bases, and the junction held 6 bases outside the gene matches. The CDR3 contains 16 residues. Written as DNA, the CDR3 is TGCGCCAGCAGCCAAGAAAGGAGCGGGGGCACCTACGAGCAGTACTTC. Translating gives CASSQERSGGTYEQYF.

The V gene is TRBV9, the J gene TRBJ1-2; TRBD1 might be the D (5 bases). The V gene's germline CDR1 is SGDLS and CDR2 YYNGEE. Trimming took off 5 bases at V and 1 base at J, with 12 bases between the two ends. This CDR3 is built from 14 residues. CDR3 nucleotide sequence: TGTGCCAGCAGAGGGGATCAGGGTAACTATGGCTACACCTTC. Translation: CASRGDQGNYGYTF.

The V call is TRBV9, the J call TRBJ2-7, with 10 bases that match TRBD1. In germline, CDR1 is SGDLS, CDR2 YYNGEE. This CDR3 has 15 amino acids. V lost 3 bases to trimming and J lost 6 bases; unmatched junction nucleotides: 9. CDR3 amino acids: CASSATGTGAAEQYF. DNA of the CDR3: TGTGCCAGCAGCGCGACCGGGACAGGGGCGGCCGAGCAGTACTTC.

This chain links TRBV18 with TRBJ1-3; no clear D. Germline values: CDR1 KGHSH, CDR2 LQKENI. This CDR3 has 15 amino acids. The V end lost 6 bases, the J end lost 8 bases, and 20 bases lay between the germline ends. The chain's CDR3 is CASSATTAGVDTIYF. The DNA of the CDR3 is TGTGCCAGCTCGGCAACCACCGCAGGCGTTGACACCATATATTTT. The full variable domain, in which reference TRBV18 and TRBJ1-3 provide the parts outside the CDR3, is NAGVMQNPRHLVRRRGQEARLRCSPMKGHSHVYWYRQLPEEGLKFMVYLQKENIIDESGMPKERFSAEFPKEGPSILRIQQVVRGDSAAYFCASSATTAGVDTIYFGEGSWLTVV.

This clone was found once. The chain employs TRBV10-3 and TRBJ1-2, with a tentative D call TRBD1 (5 bases). The germline V and J ends were trimmed by 1 base and 7 bases, with 10 bases remaining between them. Germline lookup yields CDR1 ENHRY and CDR2 SYGVKD. This CDR3 contains 13 residues. The CDR3 DNA reads as TGTGCCATCAGTGAGTTAGAGGACACTGGCTACACCTTC. It is translated as CAISELEDTGYTF.

The chain joins TRBV23-1 to TRBJ2-3; a weak D match, TRBD2 (5 bases). TRBV23-1 is identified as an open reading frame with a role that is uncertain. The CDR3 is 16 residues long. The V end was cut by 0 bases, the J end by 2 bases, with 12 bases between. The CDR3 protein is CASSQSDYSNTDTQYF. In DNA, the CDR3 is TGCGCCAGCAGTCAATCAGACTATTCAAACACAGATACGCAGTATTTT.

This rearrangement joins TRBV7-9 to TRBJ1-5; unclear D gene. Germline lookup yields CDR1 SEHNR and CDR2 FQNEAQ (reference sequence). This CDR3 region has 13 residues. V shed 5 bases and J shed 5 bases, with 10 bases lying between them. CDR3 protein: CASSPGAHQPQHF. The DNA of the CDR3 is TGTGCCAGCAGCCCTGGTGCGCATCAGCCCCAGCATTTT. Full variable domain (missing parts from reference TRBV7-9 and TRBJ1-5): DTGVSQNPRHKITKRGQNVTFRCDPISEHNRLYWYRQTLGQGPEFLTYFQNEAQLEKSRLLSDRFSAERPKGSFSTLEIQRTEQGDSAMYLCASSPGAHQPQHFGDGTRLSIL.

The chain has TRBV6-6 and TRBJ1-2; D unresolved. This CDR3 is 15 amino acids long. Germline-derived CDR1 and CDR2 are MNHNY and SVGAGI (reference sequence). The V and J ends lost 6 bases and 0 bases respectively, with 14 bases between them. Written as DNA, the CDR3 is TGTGCCAGCAGACCCCGGCAGGCAGCTAACTATGGCTACACCTTC. As protein: CASRPRQAANYGYTF.

The genes are TRBV10-3 and TRBJ1-2; D not resolved. This CDR3 has 14 residues. Between the trimmed V and J ends, which lost 6 bases and 2 bases, there was a span of 13 bases. Germline V lookup: CDR1 ENHRY, CDR2 SYGVKD. For the CDR3, the DNA is TGTGCCATCAGGGCGGCGGGAGGAAACTATGGCTACACCTTC. Its translation is CAIRAAGGNYGYTF.

The CDR3 sequence: CASSLAFGGADYGYTF. Written as DNA, the CDR3 is TGCGCCAGCAGCTTGGCTTTTGGGGGGGCCGACTATGGCTACACCTTC. The chain couples TRBV5-1 to TRBJ1-2; weak D call: TRBD1 (6 bases). Trimming removed 0 bases at V and 3 bases at J, with 15 bases between. The CDR3 runs 16 residues. In germline, CDR1 is SGHRS, CDR2 YFSETQ.

Only a few counts were recorded for this clone. The rearrangement joins TRBV18 to TRBJ1-3; D is ambiguous. This CDR3 contains 13 residues. CDR1 KGHSH and CDR2 LQKENI come from the germline V gene. The ends were cut back, 3 bases at V and 10 bases at J, with 13 bases in the middle. The CDR3 DNA reads as TGTGCCAGCTCACCCACCTCAACAACAACCATATATTTT. It is translated as CASSPTSTTTIYF.

The chain carries TRBV7-8 and TRBJ2-3, with D possibly TRBD1 on 5 matching bases. The CDR3 is 14 residues long. Per the germline V gene, CDR1 is SGHVS and CDR2 is FQNEAQ. The germline V and J ends were trimmed by 3 bases and 6 bases, with 13 bases remaining between them. CDR3 loop: CASSFQGRVDTQYF. The CDR3 coding sequence is TGTGCCAGCAGCTTCCAGGGTCGTGTGGATACGCAGTATTTT.

Worth noting for this clone: The same CDR3 also results from other DNA sequences found in this sample. The chain carries TRBV28 and TRBJ1-2; D uncertain. Trimming took off 4 bases at V and 5 bases at J, with 5 bases between the two ends. This CDR3 spans 11 amino acids. The germline gives CDR1 MDHEN, CDR2 SYDVKM. The CDR3 nucleotides read TGTGCCAGCAGTTCCAGTTATGGCTACACCTTC. This translates into CASSSSYGYTF.

This chain uses TRBV2 with TRBJ1-4; 9 nucleotides match TRBD1. CDR1 is SNHLY and CDR2 is FYNNEI in the germline V gene. V lost 6 bases to trimming and J lost 0 bases; unmatched junction nucleotides: 5. CDR3 length equals 16 residues. The CDR3 loop is CASRRGTGSTNEKLFF. The DNA of the CDR3 is TGTGCCAGCAGGCGAGGGACAGGGTCAACTAATGAAAAACTGTTTTTT.

The CDR3 bases are TGTGCCAGTAGGGAAACAGGGGCACGGACTGAAGCTTTCTTT. Translation gives CASRETGARTEAFF. J is TRBJ1-1 and V is TRBV19; 7 bases map to TRBD1. This CDR3 spans 14 amino acids. The V and J ends lost 6 bases and 5 bases, in that order; junction bases with no gene match: 9. Germline V gene data show CDR1 as LNHDA and CDR2 as SQIVND (reference sequence).

V is TRBV7-2 and J is TRBJ1-1; D may be TRBD1 (5 bases). Trimming took off 5 bases at V and 11 bases at J, with 24 bases between the two ends. This CDR3 has 15 residues. Germline CDR1 and CDR2: SGHTA and FQGNSA. The CDR3 protein is CASSPFSGDSPPAFF. CDR3 nucleotide sequence: TGTGCCAGCAGCCCTTTTTCGGGGGACTCTCCCCCGGCTTTCTTT.

The rearrangement uses TRBV5-5 and TRBJ2-7; 8 nucleotides match TRBD2. CDR1 SGHKS and CDR2 YYEKEE come from the germline V gene (reference sequence). The CDR3 loop spans 15 amino acids. The junction had 4 bases not matched to a gene; V was cut back by 2 bases and J by 0 bases. The CDR3 DNA reads TGTGCCAGCAGCTTAGCGGGGGACCTCTCCTACGAGCAGTACTTC. Translated: CASSLAGDLSYEQYF.

This clone was found once. This chain links TRBV30 with TRBJ2-3, with 7 bases aligning to TRBD2. This CDR3 is 13 amino acids long. The trim removed 3 bases at V and 3 bases at J, leaving 3 bases unmatched. Germline V lookup: CDR1 GTSNPN, CDR2 SVGIG (reference sequence). The CDR3 sequence: CAWSGGTTDTQYF. The CDR3 nucleotides are TGTGCCTGGAGCGGGGGGACGACAGATACGCAGTATTTT. The variable domain in full, with the rest retrieved from reference TRBV30 and TRBJ2-3, is SQTIHQWPATLVQPVGSPLSLECTVEGTSNPNLYWYRQAAGRGLQLLFYSVGIGQISSEVPQNLSASRPQDRQFILSSKKLLLSDSGFYLCAWSGGTTDTQYFGPGTRLTVL.

This clone was counted a single time. The chain recombines TRBV2 with TRBJ2-1; D is unresolved. The V end was cut by 5 bases, the J end by 6 bases, with 8 bases between. The CDR3 is 12 residues long. Germline V gives CDR1 SNHLY, CDR2 FYNNEI. The CDR3 loop reads CASSPYPNEQFF. The CDR3, as DNA: TGTGCCAGCAGTCCCTACCCCAATGAGCAGTTCTTC.

The chain uses TRBV29-1 and TRBJ1-6, with 9 bases aligning to TRBD1. Trimming removed 4 bases from V and 9 bases from J; junction bases left unmatched: 7. The CDR3 length is 14 residues. Per germline, CDR1 SQVTM and CDR2 ANQGSEA. The CDR3 region has the DNA TGCAGCGTTGGGACAGGGGTGTTGGGTTCACCCCTCCACTTT. Translating it yields CSVGTGVLGSPLHF.

The J gene is TRBJ2-3, the V gene TRBV7-2; D remains ambiguous. CDR3 size: 13 residues. V gave up 7 bases and J gave up 4 bases, with 12 bases separating them. Germline CDR1 SGHTA, CDR2 FQGNSA. The CDR3 coding sequence is TGTGCCAGCATCCCCCCTTCTTCAGATACGCAGTATTTT. Translated: CASIPPSSDTQYF.

V is TRBV7-6 and J is TRBJ2-5, with D perhaps TRBD1 (5 bases). Germline V gene sequence: CDR1 SGHVS, CDR2 FNYEAQ. The CDR3 is made up of 14 amino acids. The V end lost 4 bases, the J end lost 1 base, and 10 bases lay between the germline ends. The chain's CDR3 is CASSYQDSQETQYF. Here the CDR3 DNA reads TGTGCCAGCAGCTACCAAGACAGCCAAGAGACCCAGTACTTC.

This clone was counted only a few times. The chain is built from TRBV11-1 and TRBJ1-1, with a possible D match to TRBD1 (6 bases). Germline CDR1 reads SGHAT; CDR2 reads FQDESV (reference sequence). The CDR3 spans 11 residues. The V gene lost 4 bases and the J gene lost 11 bases, with 11 bases spanning the gap. DNA of the CDR3: TGTGCCAGCAGCTCAGGACAGACGGCTTTCTTT. Its translation: CASSSGQTAFF.

The genes are TRBV11-2 and TRBJ2-7, with TRBD2 matching 10 bases. The CDR3 runs 15 residues. The germline V gene has CDR1 SGHAT and CDR2 FQNNGV. V gave up 1 base and J gave up 7 bases; unmatched junction bases: 7. The CDR3 coding sequence is TGTGCCAGCAGCTTAGGAGCAGCGGGGGGGCTAGAGCAGTACGTC. Protein: CASSLGAAGGLEQYV.

This clone was observed a handful of times. CDR3 region: CASSLGGEGYGYTF. The CDR3 nucleotides are TGTGCCAGCAGTTTAGGAGGGGAGGGCTATGGCTACACCTTC. The V gene is TRBV27, the J gene TRBJ1-2, with a weak D call TRBD1 (5 bases). This CDR3 comprises 14 residues. Germline CDR1 is MNHEY and CDR2 is SMNVEV (reference sequence). V lost 2 bases to trimming and J lost 4 bases, with 11 bases between them.

The chain recombines TRBV7-2 with TRBJ1-3, with 8 bases that match TRBD1. The germline CDR1 and CDR2 sequences are SGHTA and FQGNSA. J gave up 0 bases and V 5 bases, and 6 bases lay outside the gene matches. CDR3 length: 16 residues. The CDR3 sequence is CASSKRQGRSGNTIYF. CDR3 DNA: TGTGCCAGCAGCAAACGACAGGGGCGCTCTGGAAACACCATATATTTT.

This chain connects TRBV27 to TRBJ2-2; D is perhaps TRBD1 (5 bases). The V gene's germline CDR1 is MNHEY and CDR2 SMNVEV (reference sequence). The CDR3 has 15 residues. V lost 8 bases and J lost 4, with 17 bases in between. Written as DNA, the CDR3 is TGTGCCAGCGGCCCAGTAGGAAGGGGCACCGGGGAGCTGTTTTTT. It specifies CASGPVGRGTGELFF.